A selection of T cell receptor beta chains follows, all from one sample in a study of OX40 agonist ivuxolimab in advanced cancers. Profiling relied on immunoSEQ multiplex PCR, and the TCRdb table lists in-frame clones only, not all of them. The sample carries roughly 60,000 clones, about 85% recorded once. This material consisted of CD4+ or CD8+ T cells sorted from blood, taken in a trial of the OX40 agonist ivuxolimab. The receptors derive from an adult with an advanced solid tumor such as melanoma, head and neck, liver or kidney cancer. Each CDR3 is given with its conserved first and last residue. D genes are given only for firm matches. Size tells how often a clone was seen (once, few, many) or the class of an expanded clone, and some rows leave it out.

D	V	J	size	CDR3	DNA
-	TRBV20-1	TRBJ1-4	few	CSARGIEKLFF	TGCAGTGCTAGGGGGATTGAAAAACTGTTTTTT
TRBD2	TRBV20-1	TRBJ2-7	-	CSAREGFEQYF	TGCAGTGCCAGGGAGGGCTTCGAGCAGTACTTC
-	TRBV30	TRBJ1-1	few	CAWIELINTEAFF	TGTGCCTGGATTGAGCTTATTAACACTGAAGCTTTCTTT
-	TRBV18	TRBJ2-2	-	CASSPSANTGELFF	TGTGCCAGCTCACCATCTGCGAACACCGGGGAGCTGTTTTTT
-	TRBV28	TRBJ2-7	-	CASSPLSRVLLRAEQYF	TGTGCCAGCAGCCCTCTCAGCCGTGTCCTCCTACGAGCGGAACAGTACTTC
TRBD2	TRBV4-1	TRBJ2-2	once	CASSHGGLAGDTGELFF	TGCGCCAGCAGCCACGGGGGACTAGCGGGTGACACCGGGGAGCTGTTTTTT
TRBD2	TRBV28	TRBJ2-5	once	CASSKRPGLAGGGETQYF	TGTGCCAGCAGTAAGAGACCGGGACTAGCGGGAGGGGGAGAGACCCAGTACTTC
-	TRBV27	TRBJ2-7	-	CASSGGVRSYEQYF	TGTGCCAGCAGTGGGGGCGTACGCTCCTACGAGCAGTACTTC
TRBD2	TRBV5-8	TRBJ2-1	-	CASSQGLTSLNEQFF	TGTGCCAGCAGCCAGGGACTAACTTCTTTGAATGAGCAGTTCTTC
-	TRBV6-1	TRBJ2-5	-	CASSESYETQYF	TGTGCCAGCAGTGAATCGTATGAGACCCAGTACTTC
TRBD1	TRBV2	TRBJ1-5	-	CASSLGGEGQPQHF	TGTGCCAGCAGTCTAGGGGGCGAAGGACAGCCCCAGCATTTT
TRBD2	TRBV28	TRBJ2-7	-	CASSFPRGLAGIYEQYF	TGTGCCAGCAGTTTCCCCAGAGGACTAGCGGGGATCTACGAGCAGTACTTC